This TCR beta chain was found in a study of siplizumab effects on memory and regulatory T cells. Overall study results and limits: Treatment with siplizumab left mappable alloreactive CD4+ clones averaging about 63% Treg-derived, compared with over 25% in controls. Naive T cells looked more diverse than memory cells and looked like major alloresponse contributors. The alloreactive clones that mapped to unstimulated subsets made up only a minor fraction.

Using immunoSEQ multiplex PCR, the repertoire was profiled, and TCRdb retains in-frame clones only, with some absent. The profile covers roughly 100,000 clones, with more than 85% appearing a single time and 0.9% to 1.4% taken by the ten largest. On this clone itself: The antigen remains unidentified.

In germline, CDR1 is SGHRS, CDR2 YFSETQ. V dropped 3 bases and J dropped 0; count of bases not matched to a gene: 17. CDR3 length: 19 residues. This TCR came from a human donor in good health. This chain joins TRBV5-1 and TRBJ1-1; 7 nucleotides align to TRBD1. Material for sequencing was CD4+ T cells sorted from blood. DNA for the CDR3: TGCGCCAGCAGCTCCCGCCCGACAGGGACGATTCCTATGAACACTGAAGCTTTCTTT. It is translated as CASSSRPTGTIPMNTEAFF.